This T cell receptor (beta chain) was retrieved from a study of shared clonotypes between healthy human individuals. General study results and limits: Larger estimated richness was generally seen in naive subsets than in memory subsets.

Sequencing was performed with immunoSEQ multiplex PCR; in TCRdb, only in-frame clones are kept and a portion is missing. The data show about 2.1 million clones, 90% to 95% seen once. Naivety among CD8 cells was defined by CD45RO negativity and positive CCR7 selection, thereby excluding terminally differentiated effector memory CD45RA+ cells. This CDR3 comprises 16 residues. In germline, CDR1 is SGHVS, CDR2 FQNEAQ. The V and J ends lost 3 bases and 1 base respectively, with 13 bases between them. As to this clone: Its antigen is undetermined.

Sequencing used naive CD8+ T cells from PBMCs. This receptor was obtained from a man aged 18 to 30 in good health. Some clones in this sample may be carry-over from other donors' samples. The chain uses TRBV7-8 and TRBJ2-1; D is ambiguous. The CDR3 protein is CASSLRLVVSYNEQFF. The DNA for the CDR3 is TGTGCCAGCAGCTTGCGTCTAGTCGTTTCCTACAATGAGCAGTTCTTC.